A few counts support the clone carrying this T cell receptor beta chain. Antigen specificity is unknown. The sample originates from a study of regulatory T cells in long-lasting Graves disease. General study results and limits: Repertoires from persistent disease leaned toward TRBV28, TRBJ1-2 and TRBJ2-5. Peripheral blood alone, not thyroid tissue, underwent study. Persistent patients shared more public clonotypes (under 3,000) than newly diagnosed patients (under 1,000).

Time point defined: newly diagnosed GD, antithyroid drugs for less than 3 months. PBMC RNA was the source of the TCR library. Libraries of TCR beta came from iRepertoire HTBI primers plus Arm-PCR of CDR3 regions. From the multiplex PCR reads, TCRdb called clonotypes with MiXCR, one entry per CDR3 protein. There are roughly 510,000 distinct CDR3 sequences in the sample; roughly 16% occur only once, and more than 10% lies in the top ten. Germline V gives CDR1 MNHEY, CDR2 SMNVEV (reference sequence). Losses at the gene ends were 0 bases for V and 13 bases for J; bases not matched to a gene: 12. CDR3 length equals 15 residues. A further study also used this sample, focusing on T cells in Graves' hyperthyroidism and ophthalmopathy. That report adds: Progression to ophthalmopathy was predicted a median of 6.5 months early.

The source was peripheral blood mononuclear cells (PBMCs), collected at new diagnosis, from a patient treated with antithyroid drugs. V and J are TRBV27 and TRBJ2-1; TRBD2 matches 7 bases. The TCR comes from a man between 18 and 35 years old with Graves disease. CDR3 sequence (DNA): TGTGCCAGCAGTTTATCGAGCGCGGGGGATGGGCAACAGTTCTTC. Its translation is CASSLSSAGDGQQFF.